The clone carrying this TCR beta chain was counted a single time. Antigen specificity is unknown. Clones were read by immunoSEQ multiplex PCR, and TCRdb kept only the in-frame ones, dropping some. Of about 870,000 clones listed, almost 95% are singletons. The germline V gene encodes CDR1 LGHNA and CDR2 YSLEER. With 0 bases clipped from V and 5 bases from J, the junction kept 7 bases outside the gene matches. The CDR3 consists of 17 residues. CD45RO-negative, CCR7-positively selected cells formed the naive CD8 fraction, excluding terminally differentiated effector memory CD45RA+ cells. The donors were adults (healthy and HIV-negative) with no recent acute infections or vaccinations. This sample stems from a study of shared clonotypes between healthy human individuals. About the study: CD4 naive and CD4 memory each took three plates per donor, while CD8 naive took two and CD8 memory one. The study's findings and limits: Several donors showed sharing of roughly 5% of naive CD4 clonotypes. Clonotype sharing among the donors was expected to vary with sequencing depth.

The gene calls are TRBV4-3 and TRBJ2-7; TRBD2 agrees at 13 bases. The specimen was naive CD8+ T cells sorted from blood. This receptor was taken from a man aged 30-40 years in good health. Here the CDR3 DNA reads TGCGCCAGCAGCCAAGATCTGTTTGGACTAGCGGGAGACGAGCAGTACTTC. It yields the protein CASSQDLFGLAGDEQYF.